Listed below are T cell receptor beta chains from one sample, sequenced in a study of early T cells in non-severe SARS-CoV-2 infection. TCRdb re-analysed the 5' RACE reads in MiXCR, keeping a single row per CDR3 protein. This table has tens of thousands of distinct CDR3 sequences, 9.5% to 14% appearing once. The sequencing sample was made of whole blood. The origin of the receptors is an adult who was a healthcare worker with PCR-confirmed SARS-CoV-2 infection or an uninfected control (not recorded which). The CDR3 runs from the conserved cysteine through the conserved F or W. D genes are given only for firm matches. Where a row states a size, it is once, few, many or the class of an expanded clone; other rows omit it.

D: TRBD1
size: many
V: TRBV6-5
J: TRBJ1-1
DNA: TGTGCCAGCAGACAGGGGTTGAACACTGAAGCTTTCTTT
CDR3: CASRQGLNTEAFF

D: -
size: -
V: TRBV29-1
J: TRBJ2-7
DNA: TGCAGCGTTGCCCATACAGATTACGAGCAGTACTTC
CDR3: CSVAHTDYEQYF

D: -
size: few
V: TRBV3-1
J: TRBJ1-1
DNA: TGTGCCAGCAGCCAAGAAATGCAGACGGCCACTGAAGCTTTCTTT
CDR3: CASSQEMQTATEAFF

D: -
size: many
V: TRBV20-1
J: TRBJ1-2
DNA: TGCAGTGCTTGGGGGAACTATGGCTACACCTTC
CDR3: CSAWGNYGYTF

D: -
size: few
V: TRBV6-2/TRBV6-3
J: TRBJ2-4
DNA: TGTGCCAGCAGTTATGCCCTCAGGGGCATTCAGTACTTC
CDR3: CASSYALRGIQYF

D: TRBD1
size: -
V: TRBV5-5
J: TRBJ2-5
DNA: TGTGCCAGCAGCGCGACAGGGCCGGGGGAGACCCAGTACTTC
CDR3: CASSATGPGETQYF

D: -
size: -
V: TRBV11-2
J: TRBJ2-5
DNA: TGTGCCAGCAGCTCGTACCGTCGGACAAAAGAGACCCAGTACTTC
CDR3: CASSSYRRTKETQYF

D: TRBD2
size: few
V: TRBV29-1
J: TRBJ2-3
DNA: TGCAGCGTTGCGAGGCTAGCGGGGGTGTATTTT
CDR3: CSVARLAGVYF

D: -
size: few
V: TRBV7-9
J: TRBJ1-1
DNA: TGTGCCAGCAGCTTGGCAGGGCGAAGCGCTGAAGCTTTCTTT
CDR3: CASSLAGRSAEAFF

D: TRBD2
size: many
V: TRBV2
J: TRBJ2-1
DNA: TGTGCCAGCATGACAGGGACCTCAGGACTAGCGATCGCCGTAGCTGAGCAGTTCTTC
CDR3: CASMTGTSGLAIAVAEQFF

D: TRBD2
size: -
V: TRBV28
J: TRBJ2-7
DNA: TGTGCCCTTGCTAGCGGGGGGGCGAAAAACGAGCAGTACTTC
CDR3: CALASGGAKNEQYF

D: -
size: few
V: TRBV20-1
J: TRBJ2-3
DNA: TGCAGTGCTAGGGGGTTCCCCACAGATACGCAGTATTTT
CDR3: CSARGFPTDTQYF

D: -
size: few
V: TRBV3-1
J: TRBJ2-1
DNA: TGTGCCAGCAGCCAAGATGTTGGAGTGGACAATGAGCAGTTCTTC
CDR3: CASSQDVGVDNEQFF

D: -
size: -
V: TRBV28
J: TRBJ1-5
DNA: TGTGCCAGCAGCCAGGACAGTCTCAATCAGCCCCAGCATTTT
CDR3: CASSQDSLNQPQHF

D: -
size: many
V: TRBV20-1
J: TRBJ2-1
DNA: TGCAGTGCTAGAGATCCCCTACTAGGTGGCGGGCTGTTCTTC
CDR3: CSARDPLLGGGLFF

D: -
size: few
V: TRBV7-9
J: TRBJ1-5
DNA: TGTGCCAGCAGCTTAGGTCTCAATCAGCCCCAGCATTTT
CDR3: CASSLGLNQPQHF

D: -
size: few
V: TRBV6-5
J: TRBJ1-6
DNA: TGTGCCAGCAGGCAGGGTCGCACCTATAATTCACCCCTCCACTTT
CDR3: CASRQGRTYNSPLHF

D: TRBD1
size: many
V: TRBV7-9
J: TRBJ2-1
DNA: TGTGCCAGCAGCGCCTTTAGGGGACAGGAGGGGAAGGCCTACAATGAGCAGTTCTTC
CDR3: CASSAFRGQEGKAYNEQFF

D: -
size: -
V: TRBV5-1
J: TRBJ1-6
DNA: TGCGCCAGCAGAGGCCACAAGGAGAATTCACCCCTCCACTTT
CDR3: CASRGHKENSPLHF

D: -
size: -
V: TRBV12-5
J: TRBJ1-1
DNA: TGTGCTAGTGGTTTGGTATCAGGGGACACTGAAGCTTTCTTT
CDR3: CASGLVSGDTEAFF

D: -
size: few
V: TRBV27
J: TRBJ1-1
DNA: TGTGCCAGCGGGAGGGGGTCGGCCACTGAAGCTTTCTTT
CDR3: CASGRGSATEAFF

D: TRBD1
size: -
V: TRBV12-3/TRBV12-4
J: TRBJ2-5
DNA: TGTGCCAGCAGTTTAGGGACAGGCGAGACCCAGTACTTC
CDR3: CASSLGTGETQYF

D: -
size: -
V: TRBV6-5
J: TRBJ1-5
DNA: TGTGCCAGCAGCTCTGAGGGTTTGGGCAATCAGCCCCAGCATTTT
CDR3: CASSSEGLGNQPQHF

D: -
size: many
V: TRBV11-2
J: TRBJ2-2
DNA: TGTGCCAGCAGCAAGGGACTGCTTGGGGCCGGGGAGCTGTTTTTT
CDR3: CASSKGLLGAGELFF

D: -
size: many
V: TRBV11-2
J: TRBJ1-4
DNA: TGTGCCAGCAGCTTGACCCCCGCGATCGAAAAACTGTTTTTT
CDR3: CASSLTPAIEKLFF

D: TRBD1
size: many
V: TRBV20-1
J: TRBJ2-1
DNA: TGCAGTGCTAGGGATAACAGGGGAGAGTTCTTC
CDR3: CSARDNRGEFF

D: -
size: many
V: TRBV11-2
J: TRBJ1-6
DNA: TGTGCCAGCAGCTTTCGCAGCGATAATTCACCCCTCCACTTT
CDR3: CASSFRSDNSPLHF

D: TRBD2
size: many
V: TRBV12-3/TRBV12-4
J: TRBJ2-1
DNA: TGTGCCAGCAATCCCCATCCGGGACTAGCGGGGGGGAATGAGCAGTTCTTC
CDR3: CASNPHPGLAGGNEQFF

D: -
size: many
V: TRBV20-1
J: TRBJ1-5
DNA: TGCAGTGCTAGAGATGGGCGGGAAAATCAGCCCCAGCATTTT
CDR3: CSARDGRENQPQHF

D: -
size: many
V: TRBV20-1
J: TRBJ1-2
DNA: TGCAGTGCTAGAGATCGGGGGGGCACAACCTATGGCTACACCTTC
CDR3: CSARDRGGTTYGYTF

D: -
size: many
V: TRBV18
J: TRBJ1-6
DNA: TGTGCCAGCTCACCAGAGGGAAAATCCCTCCACTTT
CDR3: CASSPEGKSLHF

D: -
size: many
V: TRBV5-6
J: TRBJ1-1
DNA: TGTGCCAGCAGCCCTGGTGGGGGGAGAGCTTTCTTT
CDR3: CASSPGGGRAFF

D: -
size: -
V: TRBV7-2
J: TRBJ2-5
DNA: TGTGCCAGCAGCTTTCCCCGAGACAGGCAAGAGACCCAGTACTTC
CDR3: CASSFPRDRQETQYF

D: -
size: many
V: TRBV11-2
J: TRBJ1-5
DNA: TGTGCCAGCAGACGGGAAGATTCTAGCAATCAGCCCCAGCATTTT
CDR3: CASRREDSSNQPQHF

D: -
size: few
V: TRBV7-9
J: TRBJ2-1
DNA: TGTGCCAGCAGTCGTGGACCTTCCGGGACGGCGTACAATGAGCAGTTCTTC
CDR3: CASSRGPSGTAYNEQFF

D: TRBD2
size: many
V: TRBV7-2
J: TRBJ2-3
DNA: TGTGCCAGCAGCATACGTAGCGGGCCCAGCGGGGATACGCAGTATTTT
CDR3: CASSIRSGPSGDTQYF

D: TRBD1
size: -
V: TRBV7-2
J: TRBJ2-7
DNA: TGTGCCAGCAGCTTAGCGGGTTATCGGGACAGACGCTTC
CDR3: CASSLAGYRDRRF

D: -
size: many
V: TRBV12-3/TRBV12-4
J: TRBJ1-5
DNA: TGTGCCAGCAGAAGTGGGGGCAGGCAGCCCCAGCATTTT
CDR3: CASRSGGRQPQHF

D: -
size: -
V: TRBV20-1
J: TRBJ2-6
DNA: TGCAGTGCAGAACAGGGATTCGTCACTGGGGCCAACGTCCTGACTTTC
CDR3: CSAEQGFVTGANVLTF

D: -
size: -
V: TRBV7-2
J: TRBJ2-3
DNA: TGTGCCAGCAGCTTGGGCCTTCGATACGATACGCAGTATTTT
CDR3: CASSLGLRYDTQYF

D: -
size: -
V: TRBV12-3/TRBV12-4
J: TRBJ1-1
DNA: TGTGCCAGCGCTCGGTCAGACACTGAGGCTTTCTTT
CDR3: CASARSDTEAFF

D: TRBD2
size: -
V: TRBV7-2
J: TRBJ2-1
DNA: TGTGCCAGCAGCTTGGACCCTAGCGGGGGGATAGTCAATGAGCAGTTCTTC
CDR3: CASSLDPSGGIVNEQFF